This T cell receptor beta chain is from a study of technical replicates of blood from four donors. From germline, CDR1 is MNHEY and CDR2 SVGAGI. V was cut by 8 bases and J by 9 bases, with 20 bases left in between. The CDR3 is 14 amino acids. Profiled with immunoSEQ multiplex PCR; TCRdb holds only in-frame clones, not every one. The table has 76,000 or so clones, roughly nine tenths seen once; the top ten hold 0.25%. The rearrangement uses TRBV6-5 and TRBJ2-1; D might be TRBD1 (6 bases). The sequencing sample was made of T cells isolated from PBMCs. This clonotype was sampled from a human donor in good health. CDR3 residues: CASRTGALGGEQFF. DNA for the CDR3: TGTGCCAGCCGAACCGGGGCCCTAGGGGGTGAGCAGTTCTTC.